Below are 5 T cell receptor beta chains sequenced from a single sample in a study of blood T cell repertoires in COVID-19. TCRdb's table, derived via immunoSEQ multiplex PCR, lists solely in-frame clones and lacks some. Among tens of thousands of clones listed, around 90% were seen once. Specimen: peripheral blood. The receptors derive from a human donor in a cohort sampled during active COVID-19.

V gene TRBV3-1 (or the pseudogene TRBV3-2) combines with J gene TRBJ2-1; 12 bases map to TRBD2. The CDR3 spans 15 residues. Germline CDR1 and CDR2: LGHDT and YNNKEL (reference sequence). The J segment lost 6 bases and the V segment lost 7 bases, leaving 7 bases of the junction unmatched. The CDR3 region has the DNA TGTGCCAGCACGACTACTAGCGGGGGGTTCAATGAGCAGTTCTTC. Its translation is CASTTTSGGFNEQFF.

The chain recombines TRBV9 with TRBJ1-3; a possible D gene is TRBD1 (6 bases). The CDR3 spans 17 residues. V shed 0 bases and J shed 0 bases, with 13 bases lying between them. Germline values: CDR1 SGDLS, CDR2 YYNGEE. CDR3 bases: TGTGCCAGCAGCGTAGGAAGGGGGGGTTTCTCTGGAAACACCATATATTTT. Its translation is CASSVGRGGFSGNTIYF.

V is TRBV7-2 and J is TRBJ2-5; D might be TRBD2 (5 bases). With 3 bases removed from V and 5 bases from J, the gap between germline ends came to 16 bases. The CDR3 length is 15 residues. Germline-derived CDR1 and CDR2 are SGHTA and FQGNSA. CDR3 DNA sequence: TGTGCCAGCAGCTTTTATTTAGGGTCGGGGGAGACCCAGTACTTC. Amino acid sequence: CASSFYLGSGETQYF.

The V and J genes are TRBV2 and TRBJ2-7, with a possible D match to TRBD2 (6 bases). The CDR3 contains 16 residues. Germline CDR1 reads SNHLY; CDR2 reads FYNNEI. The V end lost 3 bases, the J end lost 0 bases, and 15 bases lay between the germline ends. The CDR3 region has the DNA TGTGCCAGCAGTGACCCTGCCCGGGACTCCTCCTACGAGCAGTACTTC. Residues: CASSDPARDSSYEQYF.

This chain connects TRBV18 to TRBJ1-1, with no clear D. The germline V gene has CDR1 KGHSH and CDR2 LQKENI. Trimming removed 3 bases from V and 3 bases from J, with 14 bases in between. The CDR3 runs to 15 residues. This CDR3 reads CASSPARGLDTEAFF. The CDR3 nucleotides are TGTGCCAGCTCACCCGCCCGAGGGCTAGACACTGAAGCTTTCTTT.